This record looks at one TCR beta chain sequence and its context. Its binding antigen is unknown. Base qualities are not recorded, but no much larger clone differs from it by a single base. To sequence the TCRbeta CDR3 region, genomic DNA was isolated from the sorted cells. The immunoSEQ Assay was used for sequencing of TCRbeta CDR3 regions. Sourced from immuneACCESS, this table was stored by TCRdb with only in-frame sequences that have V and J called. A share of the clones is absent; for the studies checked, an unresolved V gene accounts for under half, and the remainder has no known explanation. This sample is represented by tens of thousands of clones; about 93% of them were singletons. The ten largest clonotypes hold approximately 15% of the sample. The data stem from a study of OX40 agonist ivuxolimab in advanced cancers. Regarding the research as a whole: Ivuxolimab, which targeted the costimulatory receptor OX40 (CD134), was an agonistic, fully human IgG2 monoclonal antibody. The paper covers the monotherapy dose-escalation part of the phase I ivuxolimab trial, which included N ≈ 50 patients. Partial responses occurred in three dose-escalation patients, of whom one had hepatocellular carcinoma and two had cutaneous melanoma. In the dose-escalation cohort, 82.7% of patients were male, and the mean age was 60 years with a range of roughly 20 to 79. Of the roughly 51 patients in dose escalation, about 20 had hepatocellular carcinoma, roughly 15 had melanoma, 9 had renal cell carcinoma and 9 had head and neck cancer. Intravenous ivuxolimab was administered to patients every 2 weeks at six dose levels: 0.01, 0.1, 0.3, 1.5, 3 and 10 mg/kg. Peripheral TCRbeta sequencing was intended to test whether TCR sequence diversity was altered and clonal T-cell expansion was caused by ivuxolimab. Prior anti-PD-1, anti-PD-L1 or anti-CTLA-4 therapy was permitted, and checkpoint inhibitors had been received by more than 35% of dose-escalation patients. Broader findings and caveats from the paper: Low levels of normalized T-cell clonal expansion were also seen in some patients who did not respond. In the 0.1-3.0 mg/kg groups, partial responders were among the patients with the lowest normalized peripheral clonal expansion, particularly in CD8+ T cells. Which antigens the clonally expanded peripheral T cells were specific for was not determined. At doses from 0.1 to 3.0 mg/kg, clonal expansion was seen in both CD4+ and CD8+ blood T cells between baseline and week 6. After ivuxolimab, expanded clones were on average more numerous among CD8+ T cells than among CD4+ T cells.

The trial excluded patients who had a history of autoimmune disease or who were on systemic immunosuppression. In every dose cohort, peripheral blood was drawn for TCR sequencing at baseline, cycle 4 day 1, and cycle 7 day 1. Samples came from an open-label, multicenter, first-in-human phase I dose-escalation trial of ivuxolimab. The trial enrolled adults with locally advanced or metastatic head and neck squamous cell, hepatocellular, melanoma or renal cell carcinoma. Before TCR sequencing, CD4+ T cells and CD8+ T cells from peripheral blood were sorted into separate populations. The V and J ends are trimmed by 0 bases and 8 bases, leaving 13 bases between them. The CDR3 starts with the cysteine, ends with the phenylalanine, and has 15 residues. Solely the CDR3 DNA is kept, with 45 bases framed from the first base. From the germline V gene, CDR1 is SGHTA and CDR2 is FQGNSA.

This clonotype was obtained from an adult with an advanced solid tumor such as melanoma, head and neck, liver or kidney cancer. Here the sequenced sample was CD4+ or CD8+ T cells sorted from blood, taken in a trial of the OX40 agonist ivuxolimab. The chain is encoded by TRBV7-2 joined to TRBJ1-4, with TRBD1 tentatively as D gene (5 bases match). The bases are TGTGCCAGCAGCTTAGCCGGCGGGGCGGAGGAAAAACTGTTTTTT. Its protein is CASSLAGGAEEKLFF.